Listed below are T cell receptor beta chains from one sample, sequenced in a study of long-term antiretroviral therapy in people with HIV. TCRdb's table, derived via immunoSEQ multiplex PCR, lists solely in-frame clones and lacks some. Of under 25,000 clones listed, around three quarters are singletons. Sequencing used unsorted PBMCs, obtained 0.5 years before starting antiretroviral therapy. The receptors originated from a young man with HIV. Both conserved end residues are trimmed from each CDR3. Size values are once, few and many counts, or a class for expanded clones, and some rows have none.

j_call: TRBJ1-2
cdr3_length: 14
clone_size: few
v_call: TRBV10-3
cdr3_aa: AIYTMGPGSNYGYT

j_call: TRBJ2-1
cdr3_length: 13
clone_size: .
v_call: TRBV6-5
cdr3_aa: ASSPRSGSLHEQF

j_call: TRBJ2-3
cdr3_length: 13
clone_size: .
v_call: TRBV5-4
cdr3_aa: ASSLRSFGTDTQY

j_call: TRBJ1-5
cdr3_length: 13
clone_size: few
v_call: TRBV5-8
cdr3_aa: ASTHSGRIDQPQH

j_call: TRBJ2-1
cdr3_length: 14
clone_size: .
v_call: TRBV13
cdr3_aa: ASSFPSGGVRDEQF

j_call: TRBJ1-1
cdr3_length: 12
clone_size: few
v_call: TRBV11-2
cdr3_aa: ASSLEGGGTEAF

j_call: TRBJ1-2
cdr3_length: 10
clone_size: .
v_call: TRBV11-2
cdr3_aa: ASSENSYGYT

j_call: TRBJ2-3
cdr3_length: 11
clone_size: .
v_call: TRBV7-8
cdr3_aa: ASSSRRPDTQY

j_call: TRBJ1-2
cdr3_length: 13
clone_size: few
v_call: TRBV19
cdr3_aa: ASSIDWAPAGGYT

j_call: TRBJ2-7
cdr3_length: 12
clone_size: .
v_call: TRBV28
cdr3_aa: ASSPGTGSYEQY

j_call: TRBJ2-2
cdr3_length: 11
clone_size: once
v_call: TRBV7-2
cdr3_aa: AVLSGSTGELF

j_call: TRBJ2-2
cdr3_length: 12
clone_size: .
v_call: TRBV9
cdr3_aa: ASSRDYITGELF

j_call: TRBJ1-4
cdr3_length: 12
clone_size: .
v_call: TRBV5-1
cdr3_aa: ASSLGYENEKLF

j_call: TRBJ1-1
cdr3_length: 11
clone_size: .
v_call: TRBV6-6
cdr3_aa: ASSLAGDTEAF

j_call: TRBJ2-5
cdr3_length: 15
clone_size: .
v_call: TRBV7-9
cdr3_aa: ASSPRPYGAEKETQY

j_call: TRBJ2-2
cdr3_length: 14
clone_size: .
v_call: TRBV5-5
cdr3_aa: ASSLWAGGDTGELF

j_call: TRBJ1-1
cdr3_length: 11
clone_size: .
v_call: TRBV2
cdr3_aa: ATTPDRGTEAF

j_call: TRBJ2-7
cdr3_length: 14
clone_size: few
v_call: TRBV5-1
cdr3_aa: ASSLPDRGSRYEQY

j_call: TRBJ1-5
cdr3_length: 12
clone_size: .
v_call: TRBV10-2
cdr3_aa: ASTESGASLGQH

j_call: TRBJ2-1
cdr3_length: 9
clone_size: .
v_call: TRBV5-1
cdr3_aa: ASSFDWEQF

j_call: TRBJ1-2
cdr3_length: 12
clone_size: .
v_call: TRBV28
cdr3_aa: ASSSEQGNYGYT

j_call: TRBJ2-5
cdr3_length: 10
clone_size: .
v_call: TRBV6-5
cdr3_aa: ASRRGQETQY

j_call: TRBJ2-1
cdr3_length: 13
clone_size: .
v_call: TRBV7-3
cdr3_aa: ASSWGASSYNEQF

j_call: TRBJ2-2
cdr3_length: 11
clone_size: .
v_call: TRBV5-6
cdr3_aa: ASSLTVTGELF

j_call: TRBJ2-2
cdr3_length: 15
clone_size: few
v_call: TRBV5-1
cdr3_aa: ASSLVPTGRGTGELF

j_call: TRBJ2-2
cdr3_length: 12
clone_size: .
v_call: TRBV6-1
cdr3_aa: ASSPGRDTGELF

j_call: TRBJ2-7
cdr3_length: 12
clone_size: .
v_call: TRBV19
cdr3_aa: ASSIGGIQSEQY

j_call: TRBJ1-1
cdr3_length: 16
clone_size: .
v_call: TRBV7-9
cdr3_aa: ASSLRGGGAGRETEAF

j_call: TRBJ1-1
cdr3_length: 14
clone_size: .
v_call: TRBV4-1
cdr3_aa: ASSLRDRSMNTEAF

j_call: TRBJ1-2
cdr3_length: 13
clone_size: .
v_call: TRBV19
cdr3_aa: ASSDRDRFLDGYT

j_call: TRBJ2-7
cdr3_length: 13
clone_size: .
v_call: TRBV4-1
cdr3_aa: ASSQVEVGRDEQY

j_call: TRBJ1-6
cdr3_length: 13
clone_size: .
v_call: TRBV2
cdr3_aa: ASSELGRDNSPLH

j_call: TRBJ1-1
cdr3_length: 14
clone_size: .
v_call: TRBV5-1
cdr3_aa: ASSLAPLGGNTEAF

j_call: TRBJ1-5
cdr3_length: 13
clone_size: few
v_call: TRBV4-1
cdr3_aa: ASSQGTGPNQPQH

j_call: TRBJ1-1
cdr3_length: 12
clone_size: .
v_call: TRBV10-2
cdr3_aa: ASSDLRTAGEAF

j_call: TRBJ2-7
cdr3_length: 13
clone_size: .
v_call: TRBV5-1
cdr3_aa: ASSLEASITYEQY

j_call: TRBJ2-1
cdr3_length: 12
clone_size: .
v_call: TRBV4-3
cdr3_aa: ASSEGQGDNEQF

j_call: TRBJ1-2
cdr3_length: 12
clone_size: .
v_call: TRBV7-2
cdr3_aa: ASSLGGGVYGYT

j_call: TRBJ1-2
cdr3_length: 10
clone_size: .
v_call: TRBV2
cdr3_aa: ASSEALMTVP

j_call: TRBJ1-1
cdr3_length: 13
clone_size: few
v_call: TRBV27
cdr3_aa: ASSIQQGANTEAF

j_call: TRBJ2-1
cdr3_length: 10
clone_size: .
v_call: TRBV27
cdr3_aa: ASSLSYNEQF

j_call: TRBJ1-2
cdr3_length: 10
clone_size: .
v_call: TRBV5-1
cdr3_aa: ASSLNSWDYT

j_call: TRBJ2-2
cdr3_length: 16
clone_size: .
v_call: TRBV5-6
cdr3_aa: ASSLPFAGDPDTGELF

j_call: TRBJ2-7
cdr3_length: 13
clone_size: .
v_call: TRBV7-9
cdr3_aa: ASSSQTGEVYEQY

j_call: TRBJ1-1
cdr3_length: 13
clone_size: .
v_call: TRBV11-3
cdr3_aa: ASSLYGDRDTEAF

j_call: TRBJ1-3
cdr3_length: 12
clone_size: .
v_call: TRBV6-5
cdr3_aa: ASSETNSGNTIY

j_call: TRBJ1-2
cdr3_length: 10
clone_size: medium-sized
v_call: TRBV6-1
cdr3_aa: ASSEGGLGYT

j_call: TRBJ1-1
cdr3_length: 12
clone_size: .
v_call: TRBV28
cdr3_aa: ASSLLNLGSWAF

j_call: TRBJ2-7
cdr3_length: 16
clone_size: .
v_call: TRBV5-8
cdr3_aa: ASSLGPLLSGGPYEQY

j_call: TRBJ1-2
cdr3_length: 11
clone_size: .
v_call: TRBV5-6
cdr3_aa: ASSLGPNYGYT

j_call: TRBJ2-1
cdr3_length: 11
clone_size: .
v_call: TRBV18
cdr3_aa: ASSPTGDNEQF

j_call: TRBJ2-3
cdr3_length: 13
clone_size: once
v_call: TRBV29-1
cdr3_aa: SVLPSGGAADTQY

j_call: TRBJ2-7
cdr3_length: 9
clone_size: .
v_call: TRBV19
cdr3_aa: ASSSQYEQY

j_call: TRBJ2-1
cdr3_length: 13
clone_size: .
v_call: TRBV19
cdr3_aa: ASSIATSGRHEQF

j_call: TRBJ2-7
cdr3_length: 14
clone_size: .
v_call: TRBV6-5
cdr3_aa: ASSYDVGPKTYEQY

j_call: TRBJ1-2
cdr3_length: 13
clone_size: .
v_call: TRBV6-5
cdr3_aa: ASSYFGASGYGYT